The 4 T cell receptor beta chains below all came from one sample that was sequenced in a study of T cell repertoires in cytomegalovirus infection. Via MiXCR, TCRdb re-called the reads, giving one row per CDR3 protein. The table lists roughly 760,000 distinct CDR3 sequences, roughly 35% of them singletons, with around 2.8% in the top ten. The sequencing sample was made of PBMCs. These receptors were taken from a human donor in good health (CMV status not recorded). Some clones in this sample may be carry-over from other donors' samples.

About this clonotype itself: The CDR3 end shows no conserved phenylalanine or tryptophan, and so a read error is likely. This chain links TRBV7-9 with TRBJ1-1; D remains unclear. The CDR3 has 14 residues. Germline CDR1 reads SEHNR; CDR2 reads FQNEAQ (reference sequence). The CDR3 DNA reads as TGTGCCAGCAGCTTAGCGGCGGGCGACACGGAAGCTTTCTGT. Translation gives CASSLAAGDTEAFC.

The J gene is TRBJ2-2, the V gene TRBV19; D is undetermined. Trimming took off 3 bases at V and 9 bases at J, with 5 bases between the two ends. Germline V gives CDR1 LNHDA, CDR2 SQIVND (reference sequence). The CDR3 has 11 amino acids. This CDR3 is CASSIGRELFF. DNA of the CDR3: TGTGCCAGTAGTATTGGCAGGGAGCTGTTTTTT.

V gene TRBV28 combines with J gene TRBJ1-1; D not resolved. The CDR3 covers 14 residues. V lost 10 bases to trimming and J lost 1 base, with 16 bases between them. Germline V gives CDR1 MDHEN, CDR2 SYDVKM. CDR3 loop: CAIRWGGPNTEAFF. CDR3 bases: TGTGCCATCAGGTGGGGAGGCCCGAACACTGAAGCTTTCTTT.

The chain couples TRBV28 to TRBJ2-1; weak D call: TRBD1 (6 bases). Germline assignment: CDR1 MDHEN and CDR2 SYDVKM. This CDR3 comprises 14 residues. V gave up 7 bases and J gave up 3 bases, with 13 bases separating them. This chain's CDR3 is CASTSTGLYNEQFF. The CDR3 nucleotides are TGTGCCAGCACCTCGACAGGTCTCTACAATGAGCAGTTCTTC.